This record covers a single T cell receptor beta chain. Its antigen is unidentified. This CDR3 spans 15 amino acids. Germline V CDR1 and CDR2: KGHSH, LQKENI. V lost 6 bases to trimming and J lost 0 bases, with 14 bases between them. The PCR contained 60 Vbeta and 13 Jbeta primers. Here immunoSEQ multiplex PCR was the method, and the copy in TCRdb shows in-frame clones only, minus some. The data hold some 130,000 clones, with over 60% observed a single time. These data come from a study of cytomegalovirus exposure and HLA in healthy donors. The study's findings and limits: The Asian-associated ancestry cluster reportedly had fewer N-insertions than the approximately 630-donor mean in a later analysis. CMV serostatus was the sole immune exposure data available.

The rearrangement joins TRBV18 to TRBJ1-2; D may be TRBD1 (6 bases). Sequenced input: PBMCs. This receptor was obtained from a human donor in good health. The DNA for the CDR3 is TGTGCCAGCTCCCTCGGGACACCAGCTAACTATGGCTACACCTTC. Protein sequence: CASSLGTPANYGYTF.